These 26 T cell receptor beta chains share one sample of origin, sequenced in a study of cytomegalovirus exposure and HLA in healthy donors. Amplification used 60 Vbeta primers and 13 Jbeta primers. Profiling relied on immunoSEQ multiplex PCR, and the TCRdb table lists in-frame clones only, not all of them. Found here are 110,000 or so clones, around 68% of them singletons; the top ten hold 3.5% to 5%. The sequenced sample was PBMCs. All receptors come from a woman between 40 and 50 years old in good health and CMV-seropositive.

The chain employs TRBV2 and TRBJ1-5; D possibly corresponds to TRBD1 (5 bases). Germline V gene sequence: CDR1 SNHLY, CDR2 FYNNEI. This CDR3 has 15 residues. V lost 1 base to trimming and J lost 4 bases, with 11 bases between them. CDR3 protein: CASSEEAGGNQPQHF. The CDR3 coding sequence is TGTGCCAGCAGTGAAGAGGCGGGGGGAAATCAGCCCCAGCATTTT. Full variable domain (rest looked up from reference TRBV2 and TRBJ1-5): EPEVTQTPSHQVTQMGQEVILRCVPISNHLYFYWYRQILGQKVEFLVSFYNNEISEKSEIFDDQFSVERPDGSNFTLKIRSTKLEDSAMYFCASSEEAGGNQPQHFGDGTRLSIL.

The chain is built from TRBV27 and TRBJ2-7; 12 bases line up with TRBD2. In germline, CDR1 is MNHEY, CDR2 SMNVEV (reference sequence). The CDR3 has 15 amino acids. The trim removed 3 bases at V and 3 bases at J, leaving 3 bases unmatched. CDR3: CASSFRLAGVYEQYF. CDR3 coding DNA: TGTGCCAGCAGTTTCCGACTAGCGGGAGTCTACGAGCAGTACTTC.

The chain recombines TRBV30 with TRBJ2-7, with D possibly matching TRBD1 (6 bases). This CDR3 comprises 14 residues. Germline V gene lookup returns CDR1 GTSNPN and CDR2 SVGIG (reference sequence). Trimming took 2 bases from V and 0 from J, leaving 11 bases between them. The CDR3 loop is CAWSLQGLSYEQYF. In DNA form, the CDR3 reads TGTGCCTGGAGTTTACAGGGCCTCTCCTACGAGCAGTACTTC.

The chain carries TRBV29-1 and TRBJ2-3; D remains ambiguous. Germline values: CDR1 SQVTM, CDR2 ANQGSEA. V was cut by 2 bases and J by 4 bases, with 19 bases left in between. This CDR3 region has 16 residues. The CDR3 DNA reads TGCAGCGTTGAACCAGCAGGTATATTTGTCTCAGATACGCAGTATTTT. Its translation is CSVEPAGIFVSDTQYF.

This chain joins TRBV4-2 and TRBJ1-1; D is perhaps TRBD1 (6 bases). The V end was cut by 5 bases, the J end by 3 bases, with 16 bases between. The CDR3 extends over 15 amino acids. Germline loops: CDR1 LGHNA, CDR2 YNFKEQ. As DNA, the CDR3 is TGTGCCAGCAGCAAGGGGGAGGGGCCCCACACTGAAGCTTTCTTT. Protein: CASSKGEGPHTEAFF.

The V gene is TRBV27, the J gene TRBJ1-2, with 7 bases lining up with TRBD1. This CDR3 region has 15 residues. CDR1 is MNHEY and CDR2 is SMNVEV in the germline V gene (reference sequence). V lost 5 bases, J lost 6 bases, and 12 bases stayed unmatched. The CDR3 spells CASSPEGTARDGYTF. The CDR3 nucleotides read TGTGCCAGCAGTCCTGAGGGGACAGCGAGGGATGGCTACACCTTC.

In its sample, this clone was seen once. The chain has TRBV15 and TRBJ2-7; 7 bases align to TRBD2. This CDR3 has 15 residues. V lost 3 bases and J lost 2; bases outside the gene matches: 7. CDR1 LNHNV and CDR2 YYDKDF come from the germline V gene (reference sequence). This chain's CDR3 is CATSREAGPPYEQYF. The CDR3, as DNA: TGTGCCACCAGCAGGGAAGCGGGACCCCCCTACGAGCAGTACTTC.

This clone was observed once. This sequence joins TRBV30 and TRBJ2-2; possible D gene TRBD2, 6 bases. Germline V gene sequence: CDR1 GTSNPN, CDR2 SVGIG (reference sequence). The V end lost 6 bases, the J end lost 6 bases, and 20 bases lay between the germline ends. The CDR3 sequence is 15 residues long. For the CDR3, the DNA is TGTGCCTGTAAAGGGGACTCTACCAACGCCGGGGAGCTGTTTTTT. Encoded protein: CACKGDSTNAGELFF.

The chain uses TRBV27 and TRBJ2-1, with unresolved D. CDR1 and CDR2 (germline): MNHEY, SMNVEV (reference sequence). Trimming shortened V by 3 bases and J by 7 bases, and 10 bases separated the two germline ends. The CDR3 covers 13 residues. The CDR3 region is CASSFSSINEQFF. The CDR3 coding sequence is TGTGCCAGCAGTTTCAGTAGCATAAATGAGCAGTTCTTC.

This chain connects TRBV6-1 to TRBJ1-1, with 7 bases fitting TRBD1. Trimming took 4 bases from V and 4 from J; bases not matched to a gene: 12. Germline V gene data show CDR1 as MNHNS and CDR2 as SASEGT. This CDR3 region has 16 residues. CDR3 nucleotide sequence: TGTGCCAGCAGTGCCGGGACAGCCTCGGGGACCACTGAAGCTTTCTTT. This codes for CASSAGTASGTTEAFF.

The chain links TRBV27 to TRBJ2-3, with 7 bases matching TRBD2. V was pared by 7 bases and J by 4 bases, with 17 bases of the junction left unmatched. This CDR3 comprises 17 residues. CDR1 and CDR2 from the germline V gene are MNHEY and SMNVEV (reference sequence). For the CDR3, the DNA is TGTGCCAGCACCTATTTGGGGGGATTTCGGGGGGCAGATACGCAGTATTTT. Its protein product is CASTYLGGFRGADTQYF.

The genes are TRBV4-1 and TRBJ2-5; D possibly corresponds to TRBD1 (6 bases). From germline, CDR1 is MGHRA and CDR2 YSYEKL. Trimming removed 3 bases from V and 5 bases from J, with 16 bases in between. The CDR3 is 15 residues long. The CDR3 spells CASSQPLGTMETQYF. The CDR3 coding sequence is TGCGCCAGCAGCCAGCCCCTCGGGACAATGGAGACCCAGTACTTC.

This clone was counted between two and nine times. The V and J genes are TRBV4-1 and TRBJ1-5; 9 bases fit TRBD1. In germline, CDR1 is MGHRA, CDR2 YSYEKL. The V and J ends lost 0 bases and 6 bases, in that order; junction bases with no gene match: 9. This CDR3 has 17 residues. The CDR3 DNA follows: TGCGCCAGCAGCCAAGAGGGTGCCGGGACAGGGTTTCAGCCCCAGCATTTT. It yields the protein CASSQEGAGTGFQPQHF.

The chain couples TRBV4-2 to TRBJ1-2; D is perhaps TRBD1 (6 bases). V was pared by 4 bases and J by 4 bases, with 19 bases between. CDR1 is LGHNA and CDR2 is YNFKEQ in the germline V gene. The length of the CDR3 is 16 residues. The CDR3 loop reads CASSPLAGAEAYGYTF. CDR3 nucleotide sequence: TGTGCCAGCAGCCCCCTCGCAGGGGCTGAAGCCTATGGCTACACCTTC.

The chain recombines TRBV2 with TRBJ2-5; 14 positions match TRBD2. Germline V gives CDR1 SNHLY, CDR2 FYNNEI. The CDR3 runs 17 residues. V shed 6 bases, J shed 5 bases, and the junction held 11 bases outside the gene matches. CDR3 amino acids: CASRDPQGLAGVETQYF. In nucleotides, the CDR3 is TGTGCCAGCAGGGATCCTCAGGGACTAGCGGGAGTTGAGACCCAGTACTTC.

The chain is built from TRBV5-1 and TRBJ1-2; no firm D call. Trimming took off 7 bases at V and 8 bases at J, with 18 bases between the two ends. The CDR3 runs to 13 residues. Looked up from germline, CDR1 is SGHRS and CDR2 is YFSETQ. CDR3 sequence: CASRLGTEGGYTF. In DNA form, the CDR3 reads TGCGCCAGCCGCCTGGGCACCGAGGGCGGCTACACCTTC.

V gene TRBV2 combines with J gene TRBJ1-1; weak D call: TRBD1 (5 bases). The CDR3 loop spans 15 amino acids. The V gene lost 0 bases and the J gene lost 4 bases, with 12 bases spanning the gap. Germline V lookup: CDR1 SNHLY, CDR2 FYNNEI. CDR3: CASSEASGMGTEAFF. The DNA for the CDR3 is TGTGCCAGCAGTGAAGCATCAGGGATGGGCACTGAAGCTTTCTTT.

In this sample, this clone turned up a few times. This chain connects TRBV7-9 to TRBJ2-1, with TRBD2 matching over 7 bases. Germline values: CDR1 SEHNR, CDR2 FQNEAQ (reference sequence). The trim removed 11 bases at V and 3 bases at J, leaving 7 bases unmatched. The CDR3 runs to 13 residues. CDR3 protein: CAGMKRDYNEQFF. The CDR3, as DNA: TGTGCCGGAATGAAGCGGGACTACAATGAGCAGTTCTTC.

The V and J genes are TRBV10-3 and TRBJ2-7; 8 bases map to TRBD1. J gave up 2 bases and V 3 bases, and 6 bases lay outside the gene matches. CDR1 is ENHRY, CDR2 SYGVKD, per germline. CDR3 length: 15 residues. The CDR3, as DNA: TGTGCCATCAGTGAAGACAGGGGACTTCCCTACGAGCAGTACTTC. It is translated as CAISEDRGLPYEQYF.

This sequence joins TRBV6-5 and TRBJ1-1, with D perhaps TRBD1 (5 bases). The CDR3 sequence is 14 residues long. Germline values: CDR1 MNHEY, CDR2 SVGAGI. Trimming left V 6 bases short and J 1 base short, with 12 bases between. CDR3 amino acids: CASRGTGPNTEAFF. DNA for the CDR3: TGTGCCAGCAGGGGGACTGGACCGAACACTGAAGCTTTCTTT.

The rearrangement joins TRBV2 to TRBJ2-1; 9 bases fit TRBD2. Germline CDR1 reads SNHLY; CDR2 reads FYNNEI. This CDR3 spans 15 amino acids. Trimming cost V 6 bases and J 4 bases; bases outside gene matches: 7. The CDR3 here is CASSLAGPTYNEQFF. In nucleotides, the CDR3 is TGTGCCAGCAGCCTAGCGGGGCCGACTTACAATGAGCAGTTCTTC.

V usage is TRBV25-1 and J usage is TRBJ2-4; 8 bases are shared with TRBD2. CDR1 and CDR2 from the germline V gene are MGHDK and SYGVNS. Trimming at V came to 3 bases and at J to 1 base, leaving 8 bases not matched to a gene. CDR3 length: 17 amino acids. Here the CDR3 DNA reads TGTGCCAGCAGTGACGCGCGGGGGGTGGGGGCCAAAAACATTCAGTACTTC. It codes for CASSDARGVGAKNIQYF.

CDR3 residues: CASSPERDHEQFF. In DNA, the CDR3 is TGTGCCAGCAGTCCCGAGCGGGACCATGAGCAGTTCTTC. This chain uses TRBV7-2 with TRBJ2-1; the match to TRBD2 covers 7 bases. This CDR3 comprises 13 residues. CDR1 and CDR2 from the germline V gene are SGHTA and FQGNSA. The trim removed 6 bases at V and 8 bases at J, leaving 7 bases unmatched.

This clone was detected only a few times. V and J are TRBV19 and TRBJ2-7; tentatively, D is TRBD1 (6 bases). V gave up 1 base and J gave up 0 bases, with 16 bases separating them. This CDR3 spans 17 amino acids. Germline assignment: CDR1 LNHDA and CDR2 SQIVND (reference sequence). CDR3 sequence: CASSIGSRTVISYEQYF. The CDR3 DNA reads as TGTGCCAGTAGTATAGGCTCCAGGACAGTCATCTCCTACGAGCAGTACTTC.

The rearrangement links TRBV7-2 to TRBJ2-7, with 12 bases lining up with TRBD2. Germline V gene data show CDR1 as SGHTA and CDR2 as FQGNSA. CDR3 length: 14 residues. The ends lost 7 bases at V and 5 bases at J; junction bases unmatched: 6. The CDR3 DNA reads TGTGCCAGCACGACTAGCGGGGGTCCACACGAGCAGTACTTC. It encodes CASTTSGGPHEQYF.

The J gene is TRBJ1-1, the V gene TRBV28; a weak D match, TRBD1 (5 bases). This CDR3 comprises 15 residues. Germline CDR1 MDHEN, CDR2 SYDVKM. V was cut by 4 bases and J by 5 bases, with 17 bases left in between. The CDR3 spells CASSSPTGGSTEAFF. CDR3 bases: TGTGCCAGCAGTTCCCCGACCGGGGGATCGACTGAAGCTTTCTTT. Full variable domain (missing parts from reference TRBV28 and TRBJ1-1): DVKVTQSSRYLVKRTGEKVFLECVQDMDHENMFWYRQDPGLGLRLIYFSYDVKMKEKGDIPEGYSVSREKKERFSLILESASTNQTSMYLCASSSPTGGSTEAFFGQGTRLTVV.